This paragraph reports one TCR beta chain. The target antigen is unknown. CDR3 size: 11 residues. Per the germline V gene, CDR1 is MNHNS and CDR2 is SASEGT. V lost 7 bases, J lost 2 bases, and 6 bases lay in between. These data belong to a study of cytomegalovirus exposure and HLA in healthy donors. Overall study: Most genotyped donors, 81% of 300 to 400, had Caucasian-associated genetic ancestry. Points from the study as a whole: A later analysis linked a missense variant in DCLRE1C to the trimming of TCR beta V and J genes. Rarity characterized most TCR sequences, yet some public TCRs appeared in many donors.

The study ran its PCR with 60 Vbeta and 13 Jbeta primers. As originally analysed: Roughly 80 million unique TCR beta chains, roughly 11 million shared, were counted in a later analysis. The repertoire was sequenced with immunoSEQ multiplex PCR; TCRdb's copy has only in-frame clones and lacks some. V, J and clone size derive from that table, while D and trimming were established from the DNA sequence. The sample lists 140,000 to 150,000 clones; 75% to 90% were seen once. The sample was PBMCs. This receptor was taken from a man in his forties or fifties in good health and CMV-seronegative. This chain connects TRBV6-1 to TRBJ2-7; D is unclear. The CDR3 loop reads CASIGAYEQYF. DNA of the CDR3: TGTGCCAGCATCGGAGCCTACGAGCAGTACTTC.